The clone carrying this T cell receptor (beta chain) was counted ten times or more. The antigen remains unidentified. The people who gave samples were healthy Caucasians from Russia, aged roughly 6 to 100. With a J-beta primer mix and a sample-barcoded 5' primer, a second PCR ran about 6 to 11 cycles. The template-switch adaptor was a 5' adaptor with 12 random nucleotides. It tagged each cDNA molecule. TCRdb independently ran MiXCR on the 5' RACE reads; one entry per CDR3 protein. The sample holds about 1,800,000 distinct CDR3 sequences, 28% seen once. This record belongs to a study of blood T cells in healthy people across ages. Turning to the study itself: About one barcoded beta molecule per two T cells was the capture yield of template switching. Findings and limits, study-wide: Long-lived donors exceeded aged donors in naive CD4+ cells and diversity.

The clonotype comes from a woman in her 30s in good health. Material: blood.

DNA of the CDR3: TGTGCCAGCAGCGTCCGGGGCGGGGGCTACAATGAGCAGTTCTTC. Protein sequence: CASSVRGGGYNEQFF. V gene TRBV9 combines with J gene TRBJ2-1; 7 bases align to TRBD2. This CDR3 is built from 15 residues. V lost 2 bases and J lost 3; bases outside the gene matches: 5. CDR1 and CDR2 from the germline V gene are SGDLS and YYNGEE. The variable domain in full, completed from reference TRBV9 and TRBJ2-1, reads DSGVTQTPKHLITATGQRVTLRCSPRSGDLSVYWYQQSLDQGLQFLIQYYNGEERAKGNILERFSAQQFPDLHSELNLSSLELGDSALYFCASSVRGGGYNEQFFGPGTRLTVL.